Shown below are 10 T cell receptor beta chains from a single sample sequenced in a study of blood T cell repertoires in COVID-19. Produced via immunoSEQ multiplex PCR; TCRdb's table is partial and in-frame only. The table lists 250,000 to 400,000 clones, 85% of them singletons. Sequenced: PBMCs or T cells enriched from blood (not recorded which). All receptors derive from a woman aged 30 to 39 who had been exposed to COVID-19.

The J gene is TRBJ1-3, the V gene TRBV2, with D possibly matching TRBD1 (6 bases). The CDR3 loop spans 15 amino acids. CDR1 is SNHLY and CDR2 is FYNNEI in the germline V gene. V lost 8 bases, J lost 2 bases, and 16 bases lay in between. This chain's CDR3 is CASGGGGTTGNTIYF. The CDR3 bases are TGTGCCAGCGGAGGGGGGGGCACAACTGGAAACACCATATATTTT.

This clone has a handful of counts. V is TRBV19 and J is TRBJ1-2; D might be TRBD1 (6 bases). The CDR3 runs 15 residues. V lost 1 base and J lost 4, with 13 bases in between. From germline, CDR1 is LNHDA and CDR2 SQIVND (reference sequence). CDR3 sequence: CASSIGGQSFYGYTF. The CDR3 DNA follows: TGTGCCAGTAGTATAGGAGGACAGTCTTTCTATGGCTACACCTTC.

In DNA form, the CDR3 reads TGTGCCAGCAACTCCGGGACTCGACTAGCGGGGGGTCCGAACACCGGGGAGCTGTTTTTT. Translated: CASNSGTRLAGGPNTGELFF. The chain recombines TRBV2 with TRBJ2-2, with 13 bases that match TRBD2. This CDR3 contains 20 residues. The germline CDR1 and CDR2 sequences are SNHLY and FYNNEI. The J segment lost 0 bases and the V segment lost 7 bases, leaving 14 bases of the junction unmatched. Together with reference TRBV2 and TRBJ2-2, the CDR3 gives the full variable domain: EPEVTQTPSHQVTQMGQEVILRCVPISNHLYFYWYRQILGQKVEFLVSFYNNEISEKSEIFDDQFSVERPDGSNFTLKIRSTKLEDSAMYFCASNSGTRLAGGPNTGELFFGEGSRLTVL.

This clone was detected only a few times. V usage is TRBV7-9 and J usage is TRBJ1-1; 8 nucleotides agree with TRBD1. Germline loops: CDR1 SEHNR, CDR2 FQNEAQ (reference sequence). Trimming at V came to 5 bases and at J to 3 bases, leaving 8 bases not matched to a gene. The CDR3 is made up of 15 amino acids. The CDR3 nucleotides are TGTGCCAGCAGCCATGGGGACAGGCGGGACACTGAAGCTTTCTTT. It is translated as CASSHGDRRDTEAFF.

The gene calls are TRBV14 and TRBJ2-2, with D unresolved. Germline V gene lookup returns CDR1 SGHDN and CDR2 FVKESK. This CDR3 has 16 amino acids. V was pared by 2 bases and J by 4 bases, with 14 bases between. The DNA for the CDR3 is TGTGCCAGCAGCCAAAACACAATTGATCCCACCGGGGAGCTGTTTTTT. It is translated as CASSQNTIDPTGELFF.

The rearrangement links TRBV30 to TRBJ1-4; TRBD1 agrees at 7 bases. The CDR3 totals 14 residues. The V gene's germline CDR1 is GTSNPN and CDR2 SVGIG (reference sequence). V was pared by 4 bases and J by 0 bases, with 2 bases of the junction left unmatched. This CDR3 reads CAWNQGATNEKLFF. CDR3 coding DNA: TGTGCCTGGAACCAGGGGGCAACTAATGAAAAACTGTTTTTT.

This rearrangement joins TRBV19 to TRBJ1-5, with D possibly TRBD1 on 6 matching bases. V shed 7 bases and J shed 5 bases, with 15 bases lying between them. The CDR3 spans 14 residues. In germline, CDR1 is LNHDA, CDR2 SQIVND (reference sequence). The CDR3 bases are TGTGCCAGTAACACGGGGACAATTCATCAGCCCCAGCATTTT. This encodes CASNTGTIHQPQHF.

The chain uses TRBV7-2 and TRBJ1-2; a possible D gene is TRBD1 (6 bases). This CDR3 comprises 13 residues. Deletions cut 3 bases from V and 5 bases from J, with 10 bases between. Germline V gene data show CDR1 as SGHTA and CDR2 as FQGNSA. The CDR3 DNA follows: TGTGCCAGCAGCTTTGGACAGATTTATGGCTACACCTTC. The encoded protein is CASSFGQIYGYTF.

V usage is TRBV11-1 and J usage is TRBJ2-7; 7 positions agree with TRBD2. CDR1 SGHAT and CDR2 FQDESV come from the germline V gene (reference sequence). The CDR3 loop spans 16 amino acids. The J segment lost 2 bases and the V segment lost 5 bases, leaving 12 bases of the junction unmatched. The DNA for the CDR3 is TGTGCCAGCAGCATATATACCGGGACTAAAGCCTACGAGCAGTACTTC. Translated: CASSIYTGTKAYEQYF. Complete variable domain (other parts from reference TRBV11-1 and TRBJ2-7): EAEVAQSPRYKITEKSQAVAFWCDPISGHATLYWYRQILGQGPELLVQFQDESVVDDSQLPKDRFSAERLKGVDSTLKIQPAELGDSAMYLCASSIYTGTKAYEQYFGPGTRLTVT.

The V and J genes are TRBV28 and TRBJ1-3; D is uncertain. V was clipped by 5 bases and J by 0 bases, with 11 bases between them. The CDR3 has 15 residues. Germline CDR1 reads MDHEN; CDR2 reads SYDVKM. The CDR3 coding sequence is TGTGCCAGCAGTCCCCCTATGAGCTCTGGAAACACCATATATTTT. Amino acid sequence: CASSPPMSSGNTIYF.